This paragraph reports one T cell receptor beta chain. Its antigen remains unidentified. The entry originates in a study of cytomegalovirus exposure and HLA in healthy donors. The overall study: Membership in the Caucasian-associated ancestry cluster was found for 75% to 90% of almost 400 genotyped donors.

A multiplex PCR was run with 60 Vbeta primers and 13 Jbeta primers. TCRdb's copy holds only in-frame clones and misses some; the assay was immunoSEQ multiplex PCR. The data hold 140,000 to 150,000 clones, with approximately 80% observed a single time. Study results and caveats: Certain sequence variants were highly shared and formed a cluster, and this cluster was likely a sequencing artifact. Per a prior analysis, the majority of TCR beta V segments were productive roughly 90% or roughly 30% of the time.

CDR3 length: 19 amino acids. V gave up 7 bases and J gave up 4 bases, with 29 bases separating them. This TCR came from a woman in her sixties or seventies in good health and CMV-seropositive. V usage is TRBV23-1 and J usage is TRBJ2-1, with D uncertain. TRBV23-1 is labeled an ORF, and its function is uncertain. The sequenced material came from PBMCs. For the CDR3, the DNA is TGCGCCAGCACCCAAAGTCAAAGTGGAGTAAACGGAGAGTACAATGAGCAGTTCTTC. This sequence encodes CASTQSQSGVNGEYNEQFF.